This TCR beta chain derives from a study of T cell repertoires in cytomegalovirus infection. Across the whole study: Public TCR beta signatures provided an indication of both CMV infection and a matching HLA type.

TCRdb used MiXCR to reprocess the reads, holding one entry per CDR3 protein. In the table there are some 440,000 distinct CDR3 sequences, about 33% of which are singletons. In the case of this clonotype: Its antigen is unknown.

The study, taken as a whole, reports: Based on cumulative public TCR beta family frequency, carriers of CMV plus the relevant HLA were identified. The ex vivo response was dominated by HLA-C-restricted CMV-specific TCR beta clonotypes.

V lost 4 bases, J lost 1 base, and 3 bases stayed unmatched. Germline loops: CDR1 SGHTA, CDR2 FQGNSA. This CDR3 has 15 amino acids. The chain has TRBV7-2 and TRBJ2-3; 9 bases align to TRBD2. This TCR came from a human donor in good health (CMV status not recorded). Some clones in this sample may be carry-over from other donors' samples. The sample comprised PBMCs. The CDR3 nucleotides read TGTGCCAGCAGCTCAAGCGGGGGGCGCACAGATACGCAGTATTTT. Translated, it gives CASSSSGGRTDTQYF.